Listed below are T cell receptor beta chains from one sample, sequenced in a study of blood T cell repertoires in COVID-19. The method was immunoSEQ multiplex PCR; TCRdb's version includes in-frame clones alone and lacks a portion of them. The data contain 200,000 to 250,000 clones, 70% to 85% of them singletons. Sequencing was done on a sample of PBMCs or T cells enriched from blood (not recorded which). All receptors come from a man aged 55 to 69 who had recovered from COVID-19. Both conserved end residues are part of each CDR3. The D gene is left open where the match is weak. Clone size appears in some rows only: once, few, many, or a class for an expanded clone.

j_gene: TRBJ1-1; v_gene: TRBV7-9; abundance: .; d_gene: .; CDR3nt: TGTGCCAGCAGCTTAGCGGCGGGGGCGGCCACTGAAGCTTTCTTT; CDR3aa: CASSLAAGAATEAFF
j_gene: TRBJ1-2; v_gene: TRBV10-3; abundance: .; d_gene: TRBD1; CDR3nt: TGTGCCATCAGGGGACTCCAGGGGGAAGGCTACACCTTC; CDR3aa: CAIRGLQGEGYTF
j_gene: TRBJ1-2; v_gene: TRBV10-3; abundance: .; d_gene: TRBD1; CDR3nt: TGTGCCATCAGTCTGGGACAGGGAACTAACTATGGCTACACCTTC; CDR3aa: CAISLGQGTNYGYTF
j_gene: TRBJ1-1; v_gene: TRBV6-2/TRBV6-3; abundance: few; d_gene: .; CDR3nt: TGTGCCAGCAGTTACTTTTGGCGTCAGGGGAACACTGAAGCTTTCTTT; CDR3aa: CASSYFWRQGNTEAFF
j_gene: TRBJ1-1; v_gene: TRBV7-9; abundance: .; d_gene: .; CDR3nt: TGTGCCAGCAGCCGACAGGAGAACACTGAAGCTTTCTTT; CDR3aa: CASSRQENTEAFF
j_gene: TRBJ2-5; v_gene: TRBV11-2; abundance: .; d_gene: .; CDR3nt: TGTGCCAGCAGCTTAGATCTAGAGACCCAGTACTTC; CDR3aa: CASSLDLETQYF
j_gene: TRBJ1-1; v_gene: TRBV5-1; abundance: .; d_gene: .; CDR3nt: TGCGCCAGCAGCTCAATTGGACAGCCTCCGAACACTGAAGCTTTCTTT; CDR3aa: CASSSIGQPPNTEAFF
j_gene: TRBJ1-3; v_gene: TRBV3-1/TRBV3-2; abundance: .; d_gene: TRBD1; CDR3nt: TGTGCCAGCAGCCCCGGGACAGGCGGAAACACCATATATTTT; CDR3aa: CASSPGTGGNTIYF
j_gene: TRBJ2-5; v_gene: TRBV3-1/TRBV3-2; abundance: .; d_gene: TRBD2; CDR3nt: TGTGCCAGCAGCCGAAGCGGGGGACAAGAGACCCAGTACTTC; CDR3aa: CASSRSGGQETQYF
j_gene: TRBJ2-1; v_gene: TRBV24-1; abundance: .; d_gene: TRBD1; CDR3nt: TGTGCCACCAGTGACTCCGGGACAGGGGACAATGAGCAGTTCTTC; CDR3aa: CATSDSGTGDNEQFF
j_gene: TRBJ1-1; v_gene: TRBV10-1; abundance: .; d_gene: TRBD1; CDR3nt: TGCGCCAGCATCCCGGGGACAGGAGATATGAACACTGAAGCTTTCTTT; CDR3aa: CASIPGTGDMNTEAFF
j_gene: TRBJ2-7; v_gene: TRBV7-2; abundance: few; d_gene: TRBD2; CDR3nt: TGTGCCAGCAGCTTTAGCGGGGGGGCCTACGAGCAGTACTTC; CDR3aa: CASSFSGGAYEQYF
j_gene: TRBJ1-1; v_gene: TRBV2; abundance: .; d_gene: .; CDR3nt: TGTGCCAGCATGGGCGGGCGGGTTCCCACTGAAGCTTTCTTT; CDR3aa: CASMGGRVPTEAFF
j_gene: TRBJ2-5; v_gene: TRBV5-4; abundance: .; d_gene: TRBD1; CDR3nt: TGTGCCAGCAGCCGACAGGGATCGGGATGGGCAGAGACCCAGTACTTC; CDR3aa: CASSRQGSGWAETQYF
j_gene: TRBJ2-7; v_gene: TRBV6-2/TRBV6-3; abundance: .; d_gene: TRBD1; CDR3nt: TGTGCCAGCAGTAGGGACAGGGGACTATACGAGCAGTACTTC; CDR3aa: CASSRDRGLYEQYF
j_gene: TRBJ1-5; v_gene: TRBV5-4; abundance: few; d_gene: .; CDR3nt: TGTGCCAGCCCGATCAAGACAGGCGAAAATCAGCCCCAGCATTTT; CDR3aa: CASPIKTGENQPQHF
j_gene: TRBJ2-7; v_gene: TRBV24-1; abundance: .; d_gene: .; CDR3nt: TGTGCCACCAGTGACCCTACAGGGAGCGAGCAGTACTTC; CDR3aa: CATSDPTGSEQYF
j_gene: TRBJ1-4; v_gene: TRBV5-1; abundance: .; d_gene: .; CDR3nt: TGCGCCAGCAGCTTGGAAGTCGGAGGTAATGAAAAACTGTTTTTT; CDR3aa: CASSLEVGGNEKLFF
j_gene: TRBJ1-2; v_gene: TRBV19; abundance: .; d_gene: .; CDR3nt: TGTGCCAGTAGTACCGGGCCGACAGTGCATGGCTACACCTTC; CDR3aa: CASSTGPTVHGYTF
j_gene: TRBJ1-6; v_gene: TRBV10-3; abundance: .; d_gene: TRBD1; CDR3nt: TGTGCCATCAGCGGATCACAGGGGATTGATTCACCCCTCCACTTT; CDR3aa: CAISGSQGIDSPLHF
j_gene: TRBJ2-7; v_gene: TRBV5-1; abundance: .; d_gene: .; CDR3nt: TGCGCCAGCAGCCTCCTTGTTGCGGACAGCTCCTACGAGCAGTACTTC; CDR3aa: CASSLLVADSSYEQYF
j_gene: TRBJ2-7; v_gene: TRBV7-8; abundance: few; d_gene: .; CDR3nt: TGTGCCAGCAGCTCAGGCATAATCCCCTACGAGCAGTACTTC; CDR3aa: CASSSGIIPYEQYF
j_gene: TRBJ2-1; v_gene: TRBV5-1; abundance: .; d_gene: TRBD1; CDR3nt: TGCGCCAGCAGCCAGAGGACAGGGGGCAATGAGCAGTTCTTC; CDR3aa: CASSQRTGGNEQFF
j_gene: TRBJ2-1; v_gene: TRBV2; abundance: .; d_gene: TRBD2; CDR3nt: TGTGCCAGCAGTGATCGGGGGGGCCGTCCCGCTGAGCAGTTCTTC; CDR3aa: CASSDRGGRPAEQFF
j_gene: TRBJ1-5; v_gene: TRBV5-5; abundance: few; d_gene: .; CDR3nt: TGTGCCAGCAGCTTACAGGGTTCCAATCAGCCCCAGCATTTT; CDR3aa: CASSLQGSNQPQHF
j_gene: TRBJ1-1; v_gene: TRBV14; abundance: few; d_gene: .; CDR3nt: TGTGCCAGCAGCCAAGATTCACTAGGGTGGTTGGCTTTCTTT; CDR3aa: CASSQDSLGWLAFF
j_gene: TRBJ1-2; v_gene: TRBV4-3; abundance: .; d_gene: TRBD1; CDR3nt: TGCGCCAGCAGCCAAGAAAAGCCCGGACAGGGGATCTATGGCTACACCTTC; CDR3aa: CASSQEKPGQGIYGYTF
j_gene: TRBJ2-3; v_gene: TRBV9; abundance: once; d_gene: TRBD2; CDR3nt: TGTGCCAGCAGCGAACTGGGACTAGCGGGGACAGATACGCAGTATTTT; CDR3aa: CASSELGLAGTDTQYF
j_gene: TRBJ2-1; v_gene: TRBV24-1; abundance: .; d_gene: TRBD1; CDR3nt: TGTGCCACGCTCAAGCCGGGACAGGGCTTCAATGAGCAGTTCTTC; CDR3aa: CATLKPGQGFNEQFF
j_gene: TRBJ2-5; v_gene: TRBV5-4; abundance: .; d_gene: TRBD2; CDR3nt: TGTGCCAGCAGCCTAGGGACTAGCGGGGGGCTCCGCGGGAGTGCCCAGTACTTC; CDR3aa: CASSLGTSGGLRGSAQYF
j_gene: TRBJ1-1; v_gene: TRBV6-4; abundance: .; d_gene: TRBD1; CDR3nt: TGTGCCAGCAGTCAGGCAGGGGGCACTGAAGCTTTCTTT; CDR3aa: CASSQAGGTEAFF
j_gene: TRBJ1-3; v_gene: TRBV29-1; abundance: .; d_gene: .; CDR3nt: TGCAGCGTTAAACTTAGCTCTGGAAACACCATATATTTT; CDR3aa: CSVKLSSGNTIYF
j_gene: TRBJ1-5; v_gene: TRBV7-9; abundance: once; d_gene: TRBD1; CDR3nt: TGTGCCAGCAGCGCGGACAGGAATCAGCCCCAGCATTTT; CDR3aa: CASSADRNQPQHF
j_gene: TRBJ1-1; v_gene: TRBV18; abundance: few; d_gene: .; CDR3nt: TGTGCCAGCTCGCCGGACAGCCTGAACACTGAAGCTTTCTTT; CDR3aa: CASSPDSLNTEAFF
j_gene: TRBJ2-7; v_gene: TRBV9; abundance: .; d_gene: TRBD1; CDR3nt: TGTGCCAGCAGCGGCCGGGACAGCTCCTACGAGCAGTACTTC; CDR3aa: CASSGRDSSYEQYF
j_gene: TRBJ2-1; v_gene: TRBV7-3; abundance: .; d_gene: TRBD2; CDR3nt: TGTGCCAGCAGCCTCCGACTAGCATCCTACAATGAGCAGTTCTTC; CDR3aa: CASSLRLASYNEQFF
j_gene: TRBJ1-5; v_gene: TRBV9; abundance: many; d_gene: .; CDR3nt: TGTGCCAGCAGCACGGGAACGGGCAATCAGCCCCAGCATTTT; CDR3aa: CASSTGTGNQPQHF
j_gene: TRBJ1-2; v_gene: TRBV4-2; abundance: .; d_gene: .; CDR3nt: TGTGCCAGCAGCCAAGATAGCGGGACAGGCTACACCTTC; CDR3aa: CASSQDSGTGYTF
j_gene: TRBJ1-4; v_gene: TRBV27; abundance: once; d_gene: TRBD1; CDR3nt: TGTGCCAGCAGTTCGGGCACAGGGGGCGCGGCTAATGAAAAACTGTTTTTT; CDR3aa: CASSSGTGGAANEKLFF
j_gene: TRBJ1-4; v_gene: TRBV2; abundance: few; d_gene: TRBD1; CDR3nt: TGTGCCAGCAGTGCTCTAGGACAGGGTATGGGGGAAAAACTGTTTTTT; CDR3aa: CASSALGQGMGEKLFF
j_gene: TRBJ2-3; v_gene: TRBV7-3; abundance: .; d_gene: .; CDR3nt: TGTGCCAGCAGCTTTCTAGCGAGCACAGATACGCAGTATTTT; CDR3aa: CASSFLASTDTQYF
j_gene: TRBJ2-7; v_gene: TRBV10-2; abundance: .; d_gene: TRBD1; CDR3nt: TGCGCCACCAGCTCGGCGGGACAGGGCGAGCAGTACTTC; CDR3aa: CATSSAGQGEQYF
j_gene: TRBJ1-5; v_gene: TRBV3-1/TRBV3-2; abundance: once; d_gene: TRBD1; CDR3nt: TGTGCCAGCAGCCCGGATATACAGGGGAATCAGCCCCAGCATTTT; CDR3aa: CASSPDIQGNQPQHF
j_gene: TRBJ1-1; v_gene: TRBV7-2; abundance: .; d_gene: .; CDR3nt: TGTGCCAGCAGCTTAGTGGGCGTACGGAACACTGAAGCTTTCTTT; CDR3aa: CASSLVGVRNTEAFF
j_gene: TRBJ1-1; v_gene: TRBV9; abundance: .; d_gene: .; CDR3nt: TGTGCCAGCAGCGTAGGAGGAGGCTCTGAAGCTTTCTTT; CDR3aa: CASSVGGGSEAFF
j_gene: TRBJ2-5; v_gene: TRBV3-1/TRBV3-2; abundance: .; d_gene: .; CDR3nt: TGTGCCAGCACCGGGGGACTCGGGTTGGCCCAGTACTTC; CDR3aa: CASTGGLGLAQYF
j_gene: TRBJ2-7; v_gene: TRBV7-2; abundance: few; d_gene: .; CDR3nt: TGTGCCAGCAGCCTCCTAGCTTACGAGCAGTACTTC; CDR3aa: CASSLLAYEQYF